A selection of T cell receptor beta chains follows, all from one sample in a study of cytomegalovirus exposure and HLA in healthy donors. The table came from immunoSEQ multiplex PCR; TCRdb's copy has only in-frame clones and leaves some out. The data contain some 120,000 clones, roughly 71% of them singletons. Sample: PBMCs. The receptor set was obtained from a woman between 45 and 60 years old in good health and CMV-seropositive. Both conserved end residues are part of each CDR3. Some rows mark clone size as missing; the rest say once, few, many or name a class of expanded clone.

clone size,V gene,J gene,CDR3 protein
.,TRBV6-6,TRBJ2-7,CASDGGAYEQYF
.,TRBV7-8,TRBJ2-5,CASSPSHGGGQETQYF
few,TRBV7-2,TRBJ1-2,CASSLNGGVNYGYTF
.,TRBV10-3,TRBJ2-7,CAISEQYEQYF
.,TRBV6-5,TRBJ2-3,CASSETGRIDTQYF
.,TRBV27,TRBJ2-5,CASSRLAPLTSGETQYF
.,TRBV10-1,TRBJ2-7,CASSKRASYEQYF
.,TRBV5-6,TRBJ1-2,CASSLAVGTQTNGYPF
.,TRBV7-9,TRBJ1-4,CASSFKGNSEKLFF
few,TRBV10-3,TRBJ2-3,CAISESLAGGQNISTDTQYF
few,TRBV5-1,TRBJ1-1,CASSVGGVTTEAFF
once,TRBV5-1,TRBJ2-2,CASSFGYSSDGTGELFF
.,TRBV11-3,TRBJ1-3,CASSTRPRDTIYF
.,TRBV6-4,TRBJ2-7,CASSALEGWGSYEQYF
.,TRBV29-1,TRBJ2-5,CSVESFRSETQYF
.,TRBV29-1,TRBJ2-1,CSAPGQGLSNEQFF
.,TRBV6-5,TRBJ1-2,CASSYSTGSNYGYTF
.,TRBV2,TRBJ1-2,CASSAQTGEAYGYTF
.,TRBV19,TRBJ1-4,CASSVYRGLGEKLFF
.,TRBV19,TRBJ1-1,CASSMGYRRMNTEAFF
.,TRBV27,TRBJ2-6,CASRTGSSGANVLTF
.,TRBV18,TRBJ2-7,CASSPAESYEQYF
.,TRBV6-5,TRBJ1-2,CASSYSRGNYGYTF
.,TRBV5-4,TRBJ1-4,CASSLQATNEKLFF
.,TRBV7-8,TRBJ1-6,CASSDRDILNSPLHF
.,TRBV14,TRBJ1-5,CASSLSSNQPQHF
.,TRBV4-1,TRBJ1-5,CASSLGYNNGANQPQHF
.,TRBV2,TRBJ1-6,CASSVETGGNSPLHF
.,TRBV11-2,TRBJ1-3,CASSLVLEGGNTIYF
.,TRBV2,TRBJ1-4,CASTFNEKLFF
.,TRBV5-4,TRBJ2-7,CASSLAGGYREQYF
.,TRBV19,TRBJ1-4,CASSMSGWGEKLFF
.,TRBV11-3,TRBJ2-1,CASSLGGTKGGEQFF
.,TRBV7-2,TRBJ2-3,CASSTGTSGASTDTQYF
.,TRBV19,TRBJ2-1,CASSIPGQGYVEQFF
.,TRBV5-4,TRBJ1-2,CASSQPQTSHYGYTF
.,TRBV7-8,TRBJ2-7,CASSDYGTGGYEQYF
.,TRBV7-2,TRBJ1-3,CASSFSTPRSGNTIYF
.,TRBV2,TRBJ2-1,CASSPGGGRGEQFF
.,TRBV27,TRBJ1-6,CASRDSDNSPLHF
.,TRBV18,TRBJ2-2,CASSPTLGAGELFF
once,TRBV6-5,TRBJ2-5,CASSYGGGTVHF
few,TRBV5-1,TRBJ1-1,CASSVQAANTEAFF
few,TRBV9,TRBJ1-2,CASSSGQGAGYTF
once,TRBV7-2,TRBJ2-5,CASRRLAGGETQYF
.,TRBV30,TRBJ1-4,CAWKPGGEKLFF
.,TRBV11-2,TRBJ2-1,CASSLDPGGGPNQRDEQFF
.,TRBV7-9,TRBJ2-1,CASSRDLAGNNEQFF
.,TRBV19,TRBJ2-2,CASSRSPTNTGELFF
many,TRBV19,TRBJ1-1,CASSREGRTEAFF
.,TRBV11-3,TRBJ2-7,CASGGQGLDEQYF
few,TRBV25-1,TRBJ1-1,CASSDARGSTEAFF